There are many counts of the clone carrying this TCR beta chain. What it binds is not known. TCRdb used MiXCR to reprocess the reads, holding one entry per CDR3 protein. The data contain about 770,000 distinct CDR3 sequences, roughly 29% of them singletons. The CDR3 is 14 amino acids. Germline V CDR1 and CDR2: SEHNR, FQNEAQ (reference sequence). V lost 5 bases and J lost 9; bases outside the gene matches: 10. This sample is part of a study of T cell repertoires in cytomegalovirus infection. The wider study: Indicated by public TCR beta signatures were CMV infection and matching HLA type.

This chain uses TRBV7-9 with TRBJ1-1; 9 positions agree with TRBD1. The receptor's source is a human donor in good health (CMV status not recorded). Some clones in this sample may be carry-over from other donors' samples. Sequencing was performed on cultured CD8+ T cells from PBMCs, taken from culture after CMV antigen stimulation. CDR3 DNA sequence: TGTGCCAGCAGCCAGGGACAGGGAGGGGGGAAAGCTTTCTTT. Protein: CASSQGQGGGKAFF.